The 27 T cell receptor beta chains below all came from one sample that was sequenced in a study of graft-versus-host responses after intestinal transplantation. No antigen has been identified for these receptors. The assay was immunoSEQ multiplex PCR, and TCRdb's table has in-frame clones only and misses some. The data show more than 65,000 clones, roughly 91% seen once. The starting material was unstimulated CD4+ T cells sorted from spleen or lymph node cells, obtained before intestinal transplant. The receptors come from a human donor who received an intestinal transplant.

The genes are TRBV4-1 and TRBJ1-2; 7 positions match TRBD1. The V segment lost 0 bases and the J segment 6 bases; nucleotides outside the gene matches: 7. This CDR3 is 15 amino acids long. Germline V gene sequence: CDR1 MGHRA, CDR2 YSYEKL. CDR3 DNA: TGCGCCAGCAGCCAAGATTCGAGGGGGCTGAATGGCTACACCTTC. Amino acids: CASSQDSRGLNGYTF.

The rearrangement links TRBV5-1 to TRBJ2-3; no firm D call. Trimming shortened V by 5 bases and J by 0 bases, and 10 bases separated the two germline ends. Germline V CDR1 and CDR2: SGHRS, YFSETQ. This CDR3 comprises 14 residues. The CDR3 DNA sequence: TGCGCCAGCAGTTCCACACCGAGCACAGATACGCAGTATTTT. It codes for CASSSTPSTDTQYF.

The CDR3 nucleotides read TGTGCCAGCAGCTTAGCGGACAGGGGGCTCACAGATACGCAGTATTTT. Residues: CASSLADRGLTDTQYF. The chain links TRBV7-8 to TRBJ2-3, with 11 bases aligning to TRBD1. Looked up from germline, CDR1 is SGHVS and CDR2 is FQNEAQ. The CDR3 extends over 16 amino acids. The V and J ends lost 0 bases and 2 bases, in that order; junction bases with no gene match: 1.

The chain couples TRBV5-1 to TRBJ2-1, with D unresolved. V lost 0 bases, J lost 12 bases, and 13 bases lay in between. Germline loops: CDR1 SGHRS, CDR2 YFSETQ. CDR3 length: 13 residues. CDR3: CASSLDLVSVQFF. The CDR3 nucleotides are TGCGCCAGCAGCTTGGACCTCGTCAGTGTGCAGTTCTTC.

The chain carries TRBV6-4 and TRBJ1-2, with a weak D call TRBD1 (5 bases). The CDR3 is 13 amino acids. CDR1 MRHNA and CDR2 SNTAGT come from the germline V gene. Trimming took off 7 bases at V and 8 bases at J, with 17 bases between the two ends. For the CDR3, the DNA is TGTGCCAGCAAGGCGCCCGGGGGGACGGGCTACACCTTC. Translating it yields CASKAPGGTGYTF.

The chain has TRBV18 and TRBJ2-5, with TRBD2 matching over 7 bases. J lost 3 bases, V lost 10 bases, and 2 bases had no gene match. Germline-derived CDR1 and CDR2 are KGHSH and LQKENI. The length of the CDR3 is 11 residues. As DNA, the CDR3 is TGTGCCACTGGACTAGAAGAGACCCAGTACTTC. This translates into CATGLEETQYF. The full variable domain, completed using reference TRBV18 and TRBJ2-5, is NAGVMQNPRHLVRRRGQEARLRCSPMKGHSHVYWYRQLPEEGLKFMVYLQKENIIDESGMPKERFSAEFPKEGPSILRIQQVVRGDSAAYFCATGLEETQYFGPGTRLLVL.

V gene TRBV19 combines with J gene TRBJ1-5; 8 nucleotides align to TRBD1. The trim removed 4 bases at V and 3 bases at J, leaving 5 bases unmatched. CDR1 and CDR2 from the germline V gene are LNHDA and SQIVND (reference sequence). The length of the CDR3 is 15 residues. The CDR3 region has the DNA TGTGCCAGTAGTAGCGCAGGGGGCAACAATCAGCCCCAGCATTTT. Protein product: CASSSAGGNNQPQHF. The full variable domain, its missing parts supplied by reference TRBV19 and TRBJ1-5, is DGGITQSPKYLFRKEGQNVTLSCEQNLNHDAMYWYRQDPGQGLRLIYYSQIVNDFQKGDIAEGYSVSREKKESFPLTVTSAQKNPTAFYLCASSSAGGNNQPQHFGDGTRLSIL.

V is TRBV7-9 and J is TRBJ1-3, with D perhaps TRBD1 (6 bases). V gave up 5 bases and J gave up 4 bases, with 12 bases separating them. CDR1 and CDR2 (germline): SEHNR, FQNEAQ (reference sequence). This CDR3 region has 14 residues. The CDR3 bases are TGTGCCAGCAGCGGCGGACAGCTAGGAAACACCATATATTTT. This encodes CASSGGQLGNTIYF.

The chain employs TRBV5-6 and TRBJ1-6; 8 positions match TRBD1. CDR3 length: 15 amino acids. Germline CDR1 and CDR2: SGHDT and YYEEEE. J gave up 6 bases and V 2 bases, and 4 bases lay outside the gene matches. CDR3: CASSFRDRLNSPLHF. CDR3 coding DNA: TGTGCCAGCAGCTTCAGGGACAGGCTTAATTCACCCCTCCACTTT.

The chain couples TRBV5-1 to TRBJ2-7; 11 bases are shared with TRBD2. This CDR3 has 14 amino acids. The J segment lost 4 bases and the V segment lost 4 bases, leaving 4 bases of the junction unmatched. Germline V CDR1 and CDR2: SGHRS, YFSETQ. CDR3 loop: CASSQGTSGYEQYF. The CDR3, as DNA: TGCGCCAGCAGCCAAGGGACTAGCGGATACGAGCAGTACTTC.

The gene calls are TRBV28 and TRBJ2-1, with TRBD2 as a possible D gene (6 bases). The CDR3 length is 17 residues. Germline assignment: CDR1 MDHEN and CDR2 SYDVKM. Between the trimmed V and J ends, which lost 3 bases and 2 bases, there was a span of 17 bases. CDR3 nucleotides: TGTGCCAGCAGTTTGGGGTCGGCTCGGGAGCCCTACAATGAGCAGTTCTTC. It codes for CASSLGSAREPYNEQFF.

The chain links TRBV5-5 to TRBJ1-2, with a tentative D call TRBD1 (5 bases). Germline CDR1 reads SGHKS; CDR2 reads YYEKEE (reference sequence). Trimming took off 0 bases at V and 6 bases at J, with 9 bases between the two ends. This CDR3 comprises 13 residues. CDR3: CASSLAGSNGYTF. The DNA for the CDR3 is TGTGCCAGCAGCTTGGCAGGGTCCAATGGCTACACCTTC. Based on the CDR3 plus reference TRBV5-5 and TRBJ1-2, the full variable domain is DAGVTQSPTHLIKTRGQQVTLRCSPISGHKSVSWYQQVLGQGPQFIFQYYEKEERGRGNFPDRFSARQFPNYSSELNVNALLLGDSALYLCASSLAGSNGYTFGSGTRLTVV.

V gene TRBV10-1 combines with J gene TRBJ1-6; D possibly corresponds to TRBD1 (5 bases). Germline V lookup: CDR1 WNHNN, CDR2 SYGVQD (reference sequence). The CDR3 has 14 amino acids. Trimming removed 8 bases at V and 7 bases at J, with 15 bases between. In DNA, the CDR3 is TGCGCCAGCTTCATTAGGGGCACAAATTCACCCCTCCACTTT. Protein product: CASFIRGTNSPLHF.

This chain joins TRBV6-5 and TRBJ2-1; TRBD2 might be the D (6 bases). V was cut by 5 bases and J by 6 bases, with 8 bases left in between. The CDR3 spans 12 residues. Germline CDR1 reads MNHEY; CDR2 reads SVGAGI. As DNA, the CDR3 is TGTGCCAGCAGTAGACTAGGCAATGAGCAGTTCTTC. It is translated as CASSRLGNEQFF.

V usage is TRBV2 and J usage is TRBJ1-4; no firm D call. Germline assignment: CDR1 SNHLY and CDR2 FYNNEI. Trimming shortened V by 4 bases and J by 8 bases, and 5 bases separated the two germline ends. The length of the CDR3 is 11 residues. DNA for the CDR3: TGTGCCAGCAGTGGAGGGGAAAAACTGTTTTTT. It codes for CASSGGEKLFF.

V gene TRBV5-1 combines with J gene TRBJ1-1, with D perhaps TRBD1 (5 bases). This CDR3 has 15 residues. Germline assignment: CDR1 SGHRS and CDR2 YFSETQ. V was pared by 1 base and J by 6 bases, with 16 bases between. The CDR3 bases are TGCGCCAGCAGCTTGCGTACAGGCGTAATGGCTGAAGCTTTCTTT. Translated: CASSLRTGVMAEAFF.

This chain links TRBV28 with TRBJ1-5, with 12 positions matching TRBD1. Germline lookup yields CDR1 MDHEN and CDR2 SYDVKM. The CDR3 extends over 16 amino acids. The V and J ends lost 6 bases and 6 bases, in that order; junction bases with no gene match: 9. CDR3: CASRPPGQGARQPQHF. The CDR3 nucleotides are TGTGCCAGCAGACCTCCGGGACAGGGGGCACGTCAGCCCCAGCATTTT. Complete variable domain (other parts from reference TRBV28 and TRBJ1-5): DVKVTQSSRYLVKRTGEKVFLECVQDMDHENMFWYRQDPGLGLRLIYFSYDVKMKEKGDIPEGYSVSREKKERFSLILESASTNQTSMYLCASRPPGQGARQPQHFGDGTRLSIL.

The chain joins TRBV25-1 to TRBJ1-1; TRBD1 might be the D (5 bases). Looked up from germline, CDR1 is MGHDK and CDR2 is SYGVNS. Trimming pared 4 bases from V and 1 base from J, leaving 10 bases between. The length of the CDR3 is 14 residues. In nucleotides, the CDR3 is TGTGCCAGCAGTGCCCCCACAGGGAACACTGAAGCTTTCTTT. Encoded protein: CASSAPTGNTEAFF. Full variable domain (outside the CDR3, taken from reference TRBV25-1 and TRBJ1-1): EADIYQTPRYLVIGTGKKITLECSQTMGHDKMYWYQQDPGMELHLIHYSYGVNSTEKGDLSSESTVSRIRTEHFPLTLESARPSHTSQYLCASSAPTGNTEAFFGQGTRLTVV.

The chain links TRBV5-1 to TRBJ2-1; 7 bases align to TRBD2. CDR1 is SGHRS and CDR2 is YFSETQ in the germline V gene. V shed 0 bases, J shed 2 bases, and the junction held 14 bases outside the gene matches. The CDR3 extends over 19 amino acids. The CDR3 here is CASSLEGVPQRDTYNEQFF. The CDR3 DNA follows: TGCGCCAGCAGCTTGGAAGGGGTCCCGCAGCGGGATACCTACAATGAGCAGTTCTTC. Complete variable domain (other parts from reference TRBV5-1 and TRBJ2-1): KAGVTQTPRYLIKTRGQQVTLSCSPISGHRSVSWYQQTPGQGLQFLFEYFSETQRNKGNFPGRFSGRQFSNSRSEMNVSTLELGDSALYLCASSLEGVPQRDTYNEQFFGPGTRLTVL.

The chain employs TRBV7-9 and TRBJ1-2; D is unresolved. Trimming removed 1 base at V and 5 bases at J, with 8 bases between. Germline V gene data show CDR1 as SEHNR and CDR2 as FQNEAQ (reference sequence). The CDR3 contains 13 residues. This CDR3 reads CASSLDQVYGYTF. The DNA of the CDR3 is TGTGCCAGCAGCTTAGACCAGGTTTATGGCTACACCTTC.

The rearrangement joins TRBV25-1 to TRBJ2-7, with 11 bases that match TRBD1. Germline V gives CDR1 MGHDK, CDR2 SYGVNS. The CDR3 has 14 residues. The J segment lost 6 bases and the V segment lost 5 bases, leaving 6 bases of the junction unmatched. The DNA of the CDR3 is TGTGCCAGCAGTTCCGGGACAGGGGGTTCCGAGCAGTACTTC. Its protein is CASSSGTGGSEQYF.

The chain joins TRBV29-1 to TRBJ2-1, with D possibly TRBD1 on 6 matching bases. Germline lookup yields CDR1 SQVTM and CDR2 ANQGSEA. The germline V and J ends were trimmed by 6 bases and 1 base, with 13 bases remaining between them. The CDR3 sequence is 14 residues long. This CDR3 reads CSVPRQVSYNEQFF. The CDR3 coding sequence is TGCAGCGTACCTCGACAGGTATCCTACAATGAGCAGTTCTTC.

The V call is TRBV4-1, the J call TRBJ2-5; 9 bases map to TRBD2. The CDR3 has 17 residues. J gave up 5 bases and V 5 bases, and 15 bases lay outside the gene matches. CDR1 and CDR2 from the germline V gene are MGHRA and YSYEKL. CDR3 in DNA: TGCGCCAGCAGCTCCCCAGCGGGGGGCGCCATCCAGGAGACCCAGTACTTC. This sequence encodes CASSSPAGGAIQETQYF.

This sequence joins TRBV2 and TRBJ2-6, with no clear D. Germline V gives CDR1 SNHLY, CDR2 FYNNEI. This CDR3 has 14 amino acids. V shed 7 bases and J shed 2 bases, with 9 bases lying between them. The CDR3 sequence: CASTDAAGANVLTF. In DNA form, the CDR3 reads TGTGCCAGCACTGACGCAGCTGGGGCCAACGTCCTGACTTTC.

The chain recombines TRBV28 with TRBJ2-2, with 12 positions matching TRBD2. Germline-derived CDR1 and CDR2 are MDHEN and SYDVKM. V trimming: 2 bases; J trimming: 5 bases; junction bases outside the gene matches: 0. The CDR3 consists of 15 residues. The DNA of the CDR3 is TGTGCCAGCAGTTTACTAGCGGGGGGGACCGGGGAGCTGTTTTTT. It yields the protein CASSLLAGGTGELFF.

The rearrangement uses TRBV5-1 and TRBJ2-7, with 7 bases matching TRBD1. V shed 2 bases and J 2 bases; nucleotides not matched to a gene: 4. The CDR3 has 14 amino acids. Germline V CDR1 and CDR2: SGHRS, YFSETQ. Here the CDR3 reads CASSFDRATYEQYF. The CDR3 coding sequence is TGCGCCAGCAGCTTCGACAGGGCCACCTACGAGCAGTACTTC.

The CDR3 is CASSWAEGRPGPQRDGYTF. In DNA, the CDR3 is TGTGCCAGCAGCTGGGCAGAGGGCCGGCCGGGTCCCCAGCGGGATGGCTACACCTTC. This chain uses TRBV5-6 with TRBJ1-2; D ambiguous. V was shortened by 3 bases and J by 6 bases, with 30 bases between the two germline ends. Germline CDR1 and CDR2: SGHDT and YYEEEE. The CDR3 totals 19 residues.